What follows describes a single T cell receptor (beta chain). The entry originates in a study of blood T cell repertoires in COVID-19. Study as a whole: COVID-19 samples, acute and convalescent, were from the United States, Italy and Spain. T cells, B-cell-depleted T cells, or PBMCs supplied cDNA or gDNA.

The V gene end was trimmed by 0 bases and the J gene end by 3 bases; junction bases not matched to a gene: 8. This CDR3 is 17 amino acids long. The germline V gene encodes CDR1 SGHDT and CDR2 YYEEEE. Using immunoSEQ multiplex PCR, the repertoire was profiled, and TCRdb retains in-frame clones only, with some absent. The table has just under 350,000 clones, about 90% seen once. Specimen: peripheral blood. The TCR was taken from a woman aged 45-59 years with COVID-19, enrolled during active disease. The chain employs TRBV5-6 and TRBJ2-7; TRBD1 agrees at 11 bases. The CDR3 here is CASSLGTGGLVNYEQYF. Here the CDR3 DNA reads TGTGCCAGCAGCTTGGGGACAGGGGGCTTAGTAAACTACGAGCAGTACTTC.